The rows below give T cell receptor beta chains drawn from one sample of a study of T cell changes during pregnancy in multiple sclerosis. The protocol was immunoSEQ multiplex PCR, while the TCRdb copy is restricted to in-frame clones and leaves out a portion. The sample has 35,000 to 50,000 clones; less than 90% are singletons. The specimen comprised CD4+ T cells from peripheral blood mononuclear cells, sampled in the second trimester of pregnancy. These receptors originate from a female donor with multiple sclerosis, enrolled in a pregnancy study. The CDR3 runs from the conserved cysteine through the conserved F or W. A D gene is named only where the DNA matches it firmly. Not all rows give a size; the values are once, few, many and, for expanded clones, a class.

j_call d_call v_call clone_size cdr3_nt cdr3_aa
TRBJ1-3 TRBD1 TRBV5-1 - TGCGCCAGCAGCGCATCAAACAGGGGCCGAGGTGGAAACACCATATATTTT CASSASNRGRGGNTIYF
TRBJ2-7 TRBD1 TRBV29-1 - TGCAGCGCCCGGGACAGGGTGGGCGAGCAGTACTTC CSARDRVGEQYF
TRBJ2-7 - TRBV5-4 - TGTGCCAGCAGCTTGGGACACACGACTATCTCCGAGCAGTACTTC CASSLGHTTISEQYF
TRBJ2-5 - TRBV4-1 - TGCGCCAGCAGCCAAGCGGACAGATTCGAGACCCAGTACTTC CASSQADRFETQYF
TRBJ2-7 TRBD2 TRBV9 once TGTGCCAGCAGCGTAGCTGCGGGAGATTACACCGAGCAGTACTTC CASSVAAGDYTEQYF
TRBJ2-5 - TRBV28 - TGTGCCAGCAGTTTTGAGCGAGCCCAAGAGACCCAGTACTTC CASSFERAQETQYF
TRBJ1-5 TRBD1 TRBV19 - TGTGCCAGTAGTATCAGGGGGCATCAGCCCCAGCATTTT CASSIRGHQPQHF
TRBJ2-3 - TRBV5-1 - TGCGCCAGCAGCATCGTAGGGGGTAGCACAGATACGCAGTATTTT CASSIVGGSTDTQYF
TRBJ2-3 - TRBV6-5 - TGTGCCAGCAGTTACGCCGGACGGACTAGCACAGATACGCAGTATTTT CASSYAGRTSTDTQYF
TRBJ2-7 - TRBV7-9 - TGTGCCAGCAGCGTGGGACTTTACGAGCAGTACTTC CASSVGLYEQYF
TRBJ1-5 - TRBV19 - TGTGCCAGTAGTATGGAGCAGGGTTTGGGTACCCAGCATTTT CASSMEQGLGTQHF
TRBJ1-2 - TRBV5-1 - TGCGCCAGCAGCTTGGGGGCAGGCGATTATGGCTACACCTTC CASSLGAGDYGYTF
TRBJ1-2 - TRBV19 - TGTGCCAGCCGCACAGGGTCCCTGACCTATGGCTACACCTTC CASRTGSLTYGYTF
TRBJ2-2 - TRBV9 - TGTGCCAGCAGCGTAGCTCCAGACACCGGGGAGCTGTTTTTT CASSVAPDTGELFF
TRBJ2-5 TRBD2 TRBV28 - TGTGCCAGCAGTTTGGCTAGCGGGGGACAAGAGACCCAGTACTTC CASSLASGGQETQYF
TRBJ2-3 - TRBV4-2 - TGTGCCAGCAGCCATCGGGAAGTGCCGGATACGCAGTATTTT CASSHREVPDTQYF
TRBJ1-5 TRBD1 TRBV5-4 - TGTGCCAGCAGCCAGCAAGGACAGGGAAATCAGCCCCAGCATTTT CASSQQGQGNQPQHF
TRBJ2-7 TRBD1 TRBV5-6 - TGTGCCAGCAGCTTGGTGGGGACAGGGGGCCACGAGCAGTACTTC CASSLVGTGGHEQYF
TRBJ2-6 TRBD2 TRBV27 - TGTGCCAGCAGTGCCCGGACTAGACACGCCTCTGGGGCCAACGTCCTGACTTTC CASSARTRHASGANVLTF
TRBJ1-5 - TRBV28 - TGTGCCAGCAGTTTCGGAGACAGAGGTGGCAATCAGCCCCAGCATTTT CASSFGDRGGNQPQHF
TRBJ2-3 TRBD2 TRBV5-1 - TGCGCCAGCAGCTTCCGTAGCGGGAGAGGGCCAGATACGCAGTATTTT CASSFRSGRGPDTQYF
TRBJ1-1 - TRBV7-2 few TGTGCCAGCAGCTTAGGTGGTATGCGCACTGAAGCTTTCTTT CASSLGGMRTEAFF